This T cell receptor (beta chain) was identified in a study of radiotherapy plus CTLA-4 blockade in lung cancer. General study results and limits: Subsequent to radiotherapy plus ipilimumab, tumor-derived TCR clones underwent expansion in blood.

Repertoires were generated with immunoSEQ multiplex PCR, while TCRdb's copy carries only in-frame clones and drops some. This table holds around 80,000 clones, under 75% found once. About this clone: What it binds is not known.

V trimming: 3 bases; J trimming: 0 bases; junction bases outside the gene matches: 11. The germline CDR1 and CDR2 sequences are SGHVS and FQNEAQ. This CDR3 has 19 residues. Lung cancer patients with chemo-refractory metastatic non-small-cell disease were given focal radiation plus CTLA-4 blockade with ipilimumab. This TCR derives from a human donor with non-small cell lung cancer whose response to radiotherapy plus ipilimumab could not be evaluated. This material consisted of peripheral blood, taken from a patient treated with radiotherapy plus ipilimumab. The chain couples TRBV7-8 to TRBJ1-3; 10 bases are shared with TRBD1. The CDR3 region is CASSFDRGRGRTSGNTIYF. The DNA for the CDR3 is TGTGCCAGCAGCTTTGACAGGGGGCGCGGTCGGACCTCTGGAAACACCATATATTTT.